This T cell receptor (beta chain) was documented in a study of cytomegalovirus exposure and HLA in healthy donors. Background on the study: The roughly 120 validation repertoires used the same platform as the roughly 670 first-cohort repertoires, a later analysis reported. Study results and caveats: Whilst most TCR sequences proved rare, a subset of public TCRs occurred across many donors. Researchers counted around 160 TCR beta chains as cytomegalovirus-associated.

From the roughly 120-subject validation cohort, which was separate from the approximately 720-subject first cohort, the donors were drawn. Sequenced by immunoSEQ multiplex PCR; TCRdb stores in-frame clones only, minus some. The data show under 80,000 clones, about 93% seen once. As concerns this clone: Its specificity is not known.

CDR3 length: 15 residues. Germline V gene lookup returns CDR1 SGHNT and CDR2 YYREEE (reference sequence). Deletions cut 4 bases from V and 4 bases from J, with 17 bases between. The chain links TRBV5-4 to TRBJ2-5; D is ambiguous. Sequences were obtained from PBMCs. The receptor was isolated from a woman under 30 in good health and CMV-seronegative. The CDR3 loop is CASSLNLAVGETQYF. CDR3 nucleotide sequence: TGTGCCAGCAGCCTGAACTTGGCGGTTGGAGAGACCCAGTACTTC.